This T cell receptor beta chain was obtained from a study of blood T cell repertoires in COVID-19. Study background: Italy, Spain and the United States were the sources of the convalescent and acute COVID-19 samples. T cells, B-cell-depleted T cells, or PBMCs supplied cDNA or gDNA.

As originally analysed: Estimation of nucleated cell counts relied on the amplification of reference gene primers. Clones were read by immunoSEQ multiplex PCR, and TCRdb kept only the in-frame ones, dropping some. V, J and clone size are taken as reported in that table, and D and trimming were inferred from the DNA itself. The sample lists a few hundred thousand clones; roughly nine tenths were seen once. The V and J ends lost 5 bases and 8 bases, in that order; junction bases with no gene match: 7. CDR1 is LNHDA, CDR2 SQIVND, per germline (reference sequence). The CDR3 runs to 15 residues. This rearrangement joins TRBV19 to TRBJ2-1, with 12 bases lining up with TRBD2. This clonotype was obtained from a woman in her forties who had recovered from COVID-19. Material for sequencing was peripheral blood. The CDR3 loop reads CASSVPGLAGYEQFF. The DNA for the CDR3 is TGTGCCAGTAGTGTCCCGGGACTAGCGGGTTATGAGCAGTTCTTC.